Below are 18 T cell receptor beta chains sequenced from a single sample in a study of blood T cell repertoires in COVID-19. Here immunoSEQ multiplex PCR was the method, and the copy in TCRdb shows in-frame clones only, minus some. The data show approximately 250,000 clones, more than 70% seen once. Sequenced: PBMCs or T cells enriched from blood (not recorded which). These receptors came from a woman aged 35 to 49 with acute COVID-19.

The chain links TRBV27 to TRBJ2-2, with TRBD1 as a possible D gene (6 bases). The CDR3 totals 15 residues. The V end lost 3 bases, the J end lost 7 bases, and 15 bases lay between the germline ends. CDR1 and CDR2 (germline): MNHEY, SMNVEV (reference sequence). The CDR3 region is CASSFRWTADGELFF. The CDR3 region has the DNA TGTGCCAGCAGTTTCCGATGGACAGCCGACGGGGAGCTGTTTTTT.

This rearrangement joins TRBV28 to TRBJ2-1; D is uncertain. The V end was cut by 3 bases, the J end by 6 bases, with 12 bases between. Looked up from germline, CDR1 is MDHEN and CDR2 is SYDVKM. The CDR3 covers 14 residues. CDR3 DNA: TGTGCCAGCAGTTTTCGTTCCGGGTTCAATGAGCAGTTCTTC. This codes for CASSFRSGFNEQFF.

The chain uses TRBV4-3 and TRBJ1-1; a possible D gene is TRBD1 (5 bases). CDR1 is LGHNA and CDR2 is YSLEER in the germline V gene. The length of the CDR3 is 16 residues. V lost 1 base and J lost 0, with 12 bases in between. The CDR3 DNA reads as TGCGCCAGCAGCCAAGTGGCAGGGAACATGAACACTGAAGCTTTCTTT. Its translation is CASSQVAGNMNTEAFF.

The J gene is TRBJ2-5, the V gene TRBV14; possibly TRBD2 for D (6 bases). The CDR3 runs to 13 residues. Looked up from germline, CDR1 is SGHDN and CDR2 is FVKESK. V was clipped by 1 base and J by 4 bases, with 7 bases between them. CDR3 DNA sequence: TGTGCCAGCAGCCAAGTACTAGCAGAGACCCAGTACTTC. It is translated as CASSQVLAETQYF.

With respect to this clone: The junction differs from germline at one of its ends, possibly a read error. V is TRBV18 and J is TRBJ1-4, with no clear D. The CDR3 consists of 15 residues. CDR1 and CDR2 from the germline V gene are KGHSH and LQKENI. The CDR3 loop is CASSPQRTTNEKLFF. The CDR3 nucleotides are TGTGCCAGCTCCCCACAGAGAACAACTAATGAAAAACTGTTTTTT.

The chain couples TRBV3-1 (or the pseudogene TRBV3-2) to TRBJ2-6; tentatively, D is TRBD1 (6 bases). V was pared by 6 bases and J by 0 bases, with 18 bases between. This CDR3 region has 18 residues. Germline V CDR1 and CDR2: LGHDT, YNNKEL (reference sequence). The CDR3 sequence: CASRPRDTGNSGANVLTF. The DNA for the CDR3 is TGTGCCAGCAGACCGAGGGACACCGGAAACTCTGGGGCCAACGTCCTGACTTTC.

This clone was seen only once. The chain employs TRBV2 and TRBJ1-1, with a tentative D call TRBD1 (6 bases). This CDR3 has 15 amino acids. The V and J ends lost 2 bases and 0 bases respectively, with 10 bases between them. From germline, CDR1 is SNHLY and CDR2 FYNNEI. CDR3 in DNA: TGTGCCAGCAGTGAATTCGACAGGTTGAACACTGAAGCTTTCTTT. It translates to CASSEFDRLNTEAFF.

The chain employs TRBV9 and TRBJ1-3; 7 bases map to TRBD1. The germline CDR1 and CDR2 sequences are SGDLS and YYNGEE. Trimming cost V 3 bases and J 0 bases; bases outside gene matches: 9. This CDR3 is built from 17 residues. The CDR3, as DNA: TGTGCCAGCAGCGCTGGATCCACAGGGGACTCTGGAAACACCATATATTTT. It specifies CASSAGSTGDSGNTIYF.

V is TRBV3-1 (or the pseudogene TRBV3-2) and J is TRBJ1-2, with 9 bases lining up with TRBD1. Germline V CDR1 and CDR2: LGHDT, YNNKEL (reference sequence). This CDR3 comprises 13 residues. The V and J ends lost 4 bases and 5 bases, in that order; junction bases with no gene match: 2. The CDR3: CASSPGTGYGYTF. CDR3 in DNA: TGTGCCAGCAGCCCCGGGACAGGGTATGGCTACACCTTC.

This sequence joins TRBV24-1 and TRBJ1-6; 10 bases align to TRBD1. CDR1 and CDR2 from the germline V gene are KGHDR and SFDVKD. The trim removed 3 bases at V and 10 bases at J, leaving 17 bases unmatched. The CDR3 length is 19 residues. The CDR3 DNA is TGTGCCACCAGTGATCCTCAAAAACCGGACAGGGGGTCGAGGTCACCCCTCCACTTT. It is translated as CATSDPQKPDRGSRSPLHF.

This sequence joins TRBV3-1 (or the pseudogene TRBV3-2) and TRBJ1-1; 7 nucleotides match TRBD1. Germline trimming cut 4 bases from V and 5 bases from J; bases unmatched to any gene: 1. Germline-derived CDR1 and CDR2 are LGHDT and YNNKEL (reference sequence). This CDR3 is built from 12 residues. The CDR3 coding sequence is TGTGCCAGCAGCCCGACAGGGACTGAAGCTTTCTTT. This translates into CASSPTGTEAFF.

This chain uses TRBV4-3 with TRBJ1-4; D remains unclear. The CDR3 runs 16 residues. Per germline, CDR1 LGHNA and CDR2 YSLEER. V lost 0 bases and J lost 5, with 13 bases in between. CDR3 nucleotides: TGCGCCAGCAGCCAAGATCCGGCGGGAGGGAATGAAAAACTGTTTTTT. Translation gives CASSQDPAGGNEKLFF.

The CDR3 protein is CASRSGAGQPQHF. Written as DNA, the CDR3 is TGTGCCAGCAGGTCAGGGGCAGGACAGCCCCAGCATTTT. J is TRBJ1-5 and V is TRBV6-5; TRBD1 might be the D (6 bases). CDR1 and CDR2 (germline): MNHEY, SVGAGI. Trimming removed 6 bases at V and 7 bases at J, with 13 bases between. This CDR3 has 13 residues.

This clone was counted between two and nine times. The V and J genes are TRBV6-2 or TRBV6-3 and TRBJ1-2; maybe TRBD1 (6 bases). The CDR3 length is 20 residues. CDR1 and CDR2 (germline): MNHEY, SVGEGT. Between the trimmed V and J ends, which lost 2 bases and 0 bases, there was a span of 25 bases. CDR3 region: CASSYTKSGQGTSPNYGYTF. The CDR3 DNA follows: TGTGCCAGCAGTTACACGAAGTCTGGGCAGGGGACAAGCCCTAACTATGGCTACACCTTC.

The chain uses TRBV29-1 and TRBJ1-2; 8 nucleotides align to TRBD1. V was clipped by 6 bases and J by 0 bases; unmatched bases: 3. Germline CDR1 and CDR2: SQVTM and ANQGSEA. This CDR3 spans 13 amino acids. CDR3 sequence: CSVTTGANYGYTF. CDR3 DNA sequence: TGCAGCGTCACGACAGGGGCTAACTATGGCTACACCTTC.

The chain uses TRBV12-3 or TRBV12-4 and TRBJ1-1; possibly TRBD1 for D (5 bases). Trimming took 7 bases from V and 0 from J, leaving 9 bases between them. This CDR3 spans 13 amino acids. The CDR3 DNA reads as TGTGCCAGCACCTCACAGGTGAACACTGAAGCTTTCTTT. Translated, it gives CASTSQVNTEAFF.

This chain links TRBV7-2 with TRBJ2-1; 8 nucleotides agree with TRBD2. The germline V gene encodes CDR1 SGHTA and CDR2 FQGNSA. The CDR3 has 14 amino acids. V was pared by 4 bases and J by 9 bases, with 8 bases of the junction left unmatched. The DNA for the CDR3 is TGTGCCAGCAGCTCCCGCAGGGCGGGAGGTGAGCAGTTCTTC. Translated: CASSSRRAGGEQFF.

This chain uses TRBV18 with TRBJ2-1; TRBD1 agrees at 8 bases. The CDR3 runs to 13 residues. V shed 6 bases, J shed 10 bases, and the junction held 8 bases outside the gene matches. The germline V gene has CDR1 KGHSH and CDR2 LQKENI. Here the CDR3 DNA reads TGTGCCAGCTCCGGGACAGGTTCGGAGGAGCAGTTCTTC. Protein: CASSGTGSEEQFF.